Each of the 17 T cell receptor beta chains below was sequenced from the same sample in a study of shared clonotypes between healthy human individuals. Some clones are missing from TCRdb's copy, which holds only in-frame ones; the method was immunoSEQ multiplex PCR. Here the sample spans more than 850,000 clones, 75% to 85% being singletons. Sequencing was carried out using memory CD4+ T cells from PBMCs. Described subset: CD45RA-negative fraction. Source of these receptors: a young man in good health. Some clones in this sample may be carry-over from other donors' samples.

This chain joins TRBV5-5 and TRBJ1-1; tentative D call: TRBD1 (6 bases). CDR1 and CDR2 from the germline V gene are SGHKS and YYEKEE (reference sequence). This CDR3 comprises 15 residues. Trimming removed 3 bases at V and 1 base at J, with 13 bases between. CDR3 bases: TGTGCCAGCAGCTCGCAGGGGTTGGGGAACACTGAAGCTTTCTTT. This sequence encodes CASSSQGLGNTEAFF.

The gene calls are TRBV2 and TRBJ2-2; D might be TRBD1 (6 bases). V was cut by 5 bases and J by 3 bases, with 13 bases left in between. Looked up from germline, CDR1 is SNHLY and CDR2 is FYNNEI. CDR3 size: 15 residues. This CDR3 is CASSFGQGYTGELFF. CDR3 sequence (DNA): TGTGCCAGCAGTTTCGGTCAGGGGTACACCGGGGAGCTGTTTTTT.

The chain is built from TRBV29-1 and TRBJ1-4; unclear D gene. The germline V and J ends were trimmed by 1 base and 0 bases, with 0 bases remaining between them. Germline V gene sequence: CDR1 SQVTM, CDR2 ANQGSEA. The CDR3 is 12 amino acids. The CDR3: CSVEATNEKLFF. In nucleotides, the CDR3 is TGCAGCGTTGAAGCAACTAATGAAAAACTGTTTTTT.

This clone was counted between two and nine times. The chain couples TRBV18 to TRBJ2-5; either TRBD1 or TRBD2 may fit D (7 bases each). The tail of the sequence fits TRBJ2-7 better, so the J call may be wrong. The CDR3 has 14 residues. In germline, CDR1 is KGHSH, CDR2 LQKENI. CDR3 DNA: TGTGCCAGCTCACCAGCAGGGGGGGACTACGAGCAGTACTTC. It translates to CASSPAGGDYEQYF.

The chain has TRBV28 and TRBJ1-2, with 7 bases identical to TRBD1. Germline-derived CDR1 and CDR2 are MDHEN and SYDVKM. CDR3 size: 18 residues. V shed 3 bases and J 4 bases; nucleotides not matched to a gene: 17. The CDR3 DNA follows: TGTGCCAGCAGTTTTAGAGCCCGAGGACAGGCCCTAGGCTATGGCTACACCTTC. This gives the protein CASSFRARGQALGYGYTF.

V is TRBV19 and J is TRBJ2-7, with TRBD2 identical over 7 bases. The CDR3 has 16 amino acids. The ends lost 0 bases at V and 1 base at J; junction bases unmatched: 6. CDR1 is LNHDA, CDR2 SQIVND, per germline (reference sequence). Here the CDR3 DNA reads TGTGCCAGTAGTATAGATGGCGCACTAGCGTCCTACGAGCAGTACTTC. It yields the protein CASSIDGALASYEQYF.

This clone is a singleton in its sample. This rearrangement joins TRBV9 to TRBJ2-1, with 11 nucleotides matching TRBD2. The CDR3 length is 15 residues. Germline V gene lookup returns CDR1 SGDLS and CDR2 YYNGEE. V lost 2 bases to trimming and J lost 7 bases; unmatched junction nucleotides: 5. The CDR3 loop is CASSVSGRATNEQFF. The DNA of the CDR3 is TGTGCCAGCAGCGTTAGCGGGAGGGCCACAAATGAGCAGTTCTTC.

This clone appeared once. The rearrangement uses TRBV5-4 and TRBJ2-5, with D perhaps being TRBD1 or TRBD2 (5 bases each). The ends were cut back, 3 bases at V and 5 bases at J, with 14 bases in the middle. The germline V gene encodes CDR1 SGHNT and CDR2 YYREEE (reference sequence). The CDR3 is 14 residues long. This CDR3 is CASSSKGTDETQYF. DNA of the CDR3: TGTGCCAGCAGCTCTAAGGGGACGGATGAGACCCAGTACTTC.

The J gene is TRBJ2-2, the V gene TRBV30; a weak D match, TRBD1 (7 bases). CDR3 length: 15 residues. Per germline, CDR1 GTSNPN and CDR2 SVGIG (reference sequence). V lost 3 bases and J 0 bases, leaving 11 bases between the germline ends. In DNA form, the CDR3 reads TGTGCCTGGAGGCGCAGGGGGGCGAACACCGGGGAGCTGTTTTTT. Protein sequence: CAWRRRGANTGELFF.

This chain links TRBV6-1 with TRBJ2-7; 9 bases fit TRBD1. Germline V gene lookup returns CDR1 MNHNS and CDR2 SASEGT. The V and J ends lost 7 bases and 2 bases, in that order; junction bases with no gene match: 6. The CDR3 totals 14 residues. As DNA, the CDR3 is TGTGCCAGCAACAGGGGGCCGTTTACCTACGAGCAGTACTTC. Its translation: CASNRGPFTYEQYF.

Concerning this clone itself: Additional DNA sequences in this sample encode the identical CDR3. The rearrangement joins TRBV7-2 to TRBJ2-2; D might be TRBD2 (5 bases). This CDR3 comprises 15 residues. Deletions cut 3 bases from V and 2 bases from J, with 10 bases between. In germline, CDR1 is SGHTA, CDR2 FQGNSA. CDR3 sequence (DNA): TGTGCCAGCAGCTTGAGCGGAGGAAACACCGGGGAGCTGTTTTTT. Translation: CASSLSGGNTGELFF.

This clone was seen a few times. This chain links TRBV7-9 with TRBJ1-2; TRBD1 might be the D (5 bases). V lost 0 bases and J lost 3, with 5 bases in between. Germline CDR1 and CDR2: SEHNR and FQNEAQ (reference sequence). The CDR3 contains 13 residues. CDR3 sequence (DNA): TGTGCCAGCAGCTTAGCAGGGGACTATGGCTACACCTTC. Translating gives CASSLAGDYGYTF.

The chain is built from TRBV28 and TRBJ2-5; the D gene is possibly TRBD1 (6 bases). The germline V and J ends were trimmed by 5 bases and 4 bases, with 14 bases remaining between them. Germline CDR1 and CDR2: MDHEN and SYDVKM. This CDR3 is built from 14 residues. The chain's CDR3 is CASSPHSGVETQYF. CDR3 DNA: TGTGCCAGCAGTCCACACTCAGGGGTAGAGACCCAGTACTTC.

This clone was found once. The chain recombines TRBV5-4 with TRBJ2-7; TRBD2 might be the D (6 bases). In germline, CDR1 is SGHNT, CDR2 YYREEE (reference sequence). This CDR3 has 13 residues. Trimming pared 4 bases from V and 7 bases from J, leaving 15 bases between. CDR3 amino acids: CASSPLGRGEQYF. The CDR3 DNA follows: TGTGCCAGCAGCCCGTTGGGTCGGGGGGAGCAGTACTTC.

J is TRBJ2-7 and V is TRBV6-1; TRBD1 might be the D (6 bases). This CDR3 has 16 residues. V shed 1 base and J shed 2 bases, with 15 bases lying between them. Germline CDR1 and CDR2: MNHNS and SASEGT. CDR3 sequence reads: CASSEVGQLNPYEQYF. The CDR3 region has the DNA TGTGCCAGCAGTGAAGTAGGACAGCTAAACCCCTACGAGCAGTACTTC.

The chain combines TRBV6-1 with TRBJ2-1; D gene uncertain. Trimming took 2 bases from V and 8 from J, leaving 10 bases between them. CDR1 and CDR2 (germline): MNHNS, SASEGT. The CDR3 is 13 amino acids. This CDR3 reads CASSEPAIDEQFF. CDR3 DNA: TGTGCCAGCAGTGAACCTGCGATCGATGAGCAGTTCTTC.

Regarding this clone: A single base separates this from a much larger clone, so it may be a read error. In the same sample, other DNA sequences code for this CDR3. This chain uses TRBV5-1 with TRBJ2-3; no clear D gene. CDR1 is SGHRS and CDR2 is YFSETQ in the germline V gene. V dropped 2 bases and J dropped 3 bases, with 1 base sitting between them. The CDR3 extends over 11 amino acids. The CDR3 nucleotides read TGCGCCAGCAGCTTTACAGATACGCAGTATTTT. Its protein is CASSFTDTQYF.